A selection of T cell receptor beta chains follows, all from one sample in a study of blood T cell repertoires in COVID-19. Sequencing used immunoSEQ multiplex PCR; TCRdb keeps in-frame clones, though not all of them. The table includes around 280,000 clones, approximately 86% detected once. Sequencing used peripheral blood. Receptors were obtained from a woman aged 25 to 39 who had recovered from COVID-19. CDR3s include the opening cysteine and the closing phenylalanine or tryptophan. D genes are given only for firm matches. Some rows have no size entry. The others give once, few or many, or a class for an expanded clone.

CDR3aa: CASSQFDRSSPLHF; CDR3nt: TGCGCCAGCAGCCAATTTGACAGAAGTTCACCCCTCCACTTT; v_gene: TRBV4-1; j_gene: TRBJ1-6; abundance: NA; d_gene: NA
CDR3aa: CASSPLPDRGDGYTF; CDR3nt: TGTGCCAGCAGCCCACTCCCCGACAGGGGAGATGGCTACACCTTC; v_gene: TRBV7-2; j_gene: TRBJ1-2; abundance: NA; d_gene: TRBD1
CDR3aa: CASSPDRGHDTEAFF; CDR3nt: TGCGCCAGCAGCCCCGACAGGGGGCATGACACTGAAGCTTTCTTT; v_gene: TRBV5-1; j_gene: TRBJ1-1; abundance: NA; d_gene: TRBD1
CDR3aa: CATGGGSVETQYF; CDR3nt: TGTGCCACCGGGGGCGGGAGTGTAGAGACCCAGTACTTC; v_gene: TRBV24-1; j_gene: TRBJ2-5; abundance: NA; d_gene: NA
CDR3aa: CASTYSTDTQYF; CDR3nt: TGTGCCAGCACGTACTCCACAGATACGCAGTATTTT; v_gene: TRBV2; j_gene: TRBJ2-3; abundance: NA; d_gene: NA
CDR3aa: CASSSHDRGRRMSYEQYF; CDR3nt: TGTGCCAGCAGCTCACACGACAGGGGGCGTCGCATGTCCTACGAGCAGTACTTC; v_gene: TRBV7-2; j_gene: TRBJ2-7; abundance: NA; d_gene: TRBD1
CDR3aa: CASGPTSGTNEQYF; CDR3nt: TGTGCCAGTGGCCCGACTAGCGGGACTAACGAGCAGTACTTC; v_gene: TRBV19; j_gene: TRBJ2-7; abundance: NA; d_gene: TRBD2
CDR3aa: CASSERLAWADTQYF; CDR3nt: TGTGCCAGCAGTGAAAGACTAGCGTGGGCAGATACGCAGTATTTT; v_gene: TRBV25-1; j_gene: TRBJ2-3; abundance: NA; d_gene: TRBD2
CDR3aa: CASSQEGGRTEAFF; CDR3nt: TGCGCCAGCAGCCAAGAGGGGGGAAGAACTGAAGCTTTCTTT; v_gene: TRBV4-1; j_gene: TRBJ1-1; abundance: NA; d_gene: NA
CDR3aa: CASSSAGIASYEQYF; CDR3nt: TGTGCCAGCAGTTCAGCGGGAATCGCCTCCTACGAGCAGTACTTC; v_gene: TRBV6-2/TRBV6-3; j_gene: TRBJ2-7; abundance: NA; d_gene: TRBD2
CDR3aa: CASTQTGVVTEAFF; CDR3nt: TGTGCCAGCACCCAGACAGGGGTAGTCACTGAAGCTTTCTTT; v_gene: TRBV3-1/TRBV3-2; j_gene: TRBJ1-1; abundance: NA; d_gene: TRBD1
CDR3aa: CASSPEPGHQTGELFF; CDR3nt: TGCGCCAGCAGCCCCGAACCGGGACATCAAACCGGGGAGCTGTTTTTT; v_gene: TRBV5-1; j_gene: TRBJ2-2; abundance: NA; d_gene: NA
CDR3aa: CASSQGFLVSQYF; CDR3nt: TGCGCCAGCAGCCAAGGTTTTCTCGTCTCGCAGTATTTT; v_gene: TRBV4-1; j_gene: TRBJ2-3; abundance: NA; d_gene: NA
CDR3aa: CASSFKGWAFF; CDR3nt: TGTGCCAGCAGCTTTAAGGGGTGGGCTTTCTTT; v_gene: TRBV6-5; j_gene: TRBJ1-1; abundance: NA; d_gene: NA
CDR3aa: CASSLLNEQFF; CDR3nt: TGTGCCAGCAGTTTACTCAATGAGCAGTTCTTC; v_gene: TRBV28; j_gene: TRBJ2-1; abundance: NA; d_gene: NA
CDR3aa: CVIGTSGYNEQFF; CDR3nt: TGTGTAATTGGAACTAGCGGATACAATGAGCAGTTCTTC; v_gene: TRBV2; j_gene: TRBJ2-1; abundance: once; d_gene: TRBD2
CDR3aa: CASKAASGGGYEQYF; CDR3nt: TGTGCCAGTAAGGCGGCTAGCGGGGGCGGCTACGAGCAGTACTTC; v_gene: TRBV19; j_gene: TRBJ2-7; abundance: NA; d_gene: TRBD2
CDR3aa: CASSFHGNPEAFF; CDR3nt: TGTGCCAGCAGTTTTCACGGGAATCCTGAAGCTTTCTTT; v_gene: TRBV28; j_gene: TRBJ1-1; abundance: NA; d_gene: NA
CDR3aa: CASSSTMASGQPEQFF; CDR3nt: TGTGCCAGCAGCTCCACCATGGCTAGCGGGCAGCCTGAGCAGTTCTTC; v_gene: TRBV27; j_gene: TRBJ2-1; abundance: NA; d_gene: TRBD2
CDR3aa: CASSSRGGETQYF; CDR3nt: TGTGCCAGCAGCTCGCGGGGGGGGGAGACCCAGTACTTC; v_gene: TRBV3-1/TRBV3-2; j_gene: TRBJ2-5; abundance: NA; d_gene: TRBD2
CDR3aa: CASSLSAGGRGQPQHF; CDR3nt: TGTGCCAGCAGCTTATCGGCTGGGGGGAGGGGTCAGCCCCAGCATTTT; v_gene: TRBV7-2; j_gene: TRBJ1-5; abundance: NA; d_gene: NA
CDR3aa: CASRLQETQYF; CDR3nt: TGTGCCAGCAGACTGCAAGAGACCCAGTACTTC; v_gene: TRBV7-2; j_gene: TRBJ2-5; abundance: once; d_gene: NA
CDR3aa: CSVDGTDNMNTEAFF; CDR3nt: TGCAGCGTTGACGGGACAGACAATATGAACACTGAAGCTTTCTTT; v_gene: TRBV29-1; j_gene: TRBJ1-1; abundance: NA; d_gene: TRBD1
CDR3aa: CASSPHRGQGYEQYF; CDR3nt: TGTGCCAGCAGTCCCCACCGGGGACAGGGTTACGAGCAGTACTTC; v_gene: TRBV27; j_gene: TRBJ2-7; abundance: NA; d_gene: TRBD1
CDR3aa: CASSQDAKGGRNVPYEQYF; CDR3nt: TGTGCCAGCAGCCAAGACGCGAAGGGGGGGAGGAACGTACCCTACGAGCAGTACTTC; v_gene: TRBV4-2; j_gene: TRBJ2-7; abundance: NA; d_gene: NA
CDR3aa: CASSHLDRDWNYGYTF; CDR3nt: TGCGCCAGCAGCCACCTGGACAGGGATTGGAACTATGGCTACACCTTC; v_gene: TRBV4-3; j_gene: TRBJ1-2; abundance: NA; d_gene: TRBD1
CDR3aa: CASEPAGGTDTQYF; CDR3nt: TGTGCCAGTGAACCTGCGGGAGGGACAGATACGCAGTATTTT; v_gene: TRBV2; j_gene: TRBJ2-3; abundance: NA; d_gene: TRBD2
CDR3aa: CASSKRQLGQETQYF; CDR3nt: TGTGCCAGTAGTAAACGACAGCTGGGCCAAGAGACCCAGTACTTC; v_gene: TRBV19; j_gene: TRBJ2-5; abundance: NA; d_gene: NA
CDR3aa: CASSQRGNTEAFF; CDR3nt: TGCGCCAGCAGCCAAAGAGGAAACACTGAAGCTTTCTTT; v_gene: TRBV4-1; j_gene: TRBJ1-1; abundance: NA; d_gene: NA
CDR3aa: CASSDRDRGRYEQYF; CDR3nt: TGTGCCAGCAGCGACCGGGACAGGGGCCGCTACGAGCAGTACTTC; v_gene: TRBV11-2; j_gene: TRBJ2-7; abundance: NA; d_gene: TRBD1
CDR3aa: CASSLGTSGTETQYF; CDR3nt: TGTGCCAGCAGCCTCGGGACTAGCGGGACAGAGACCCAGTACTTC; v_gene: TRBV11-2; j_gene: TRBJ2-5; abundance: NA; d_gene: TRBD2